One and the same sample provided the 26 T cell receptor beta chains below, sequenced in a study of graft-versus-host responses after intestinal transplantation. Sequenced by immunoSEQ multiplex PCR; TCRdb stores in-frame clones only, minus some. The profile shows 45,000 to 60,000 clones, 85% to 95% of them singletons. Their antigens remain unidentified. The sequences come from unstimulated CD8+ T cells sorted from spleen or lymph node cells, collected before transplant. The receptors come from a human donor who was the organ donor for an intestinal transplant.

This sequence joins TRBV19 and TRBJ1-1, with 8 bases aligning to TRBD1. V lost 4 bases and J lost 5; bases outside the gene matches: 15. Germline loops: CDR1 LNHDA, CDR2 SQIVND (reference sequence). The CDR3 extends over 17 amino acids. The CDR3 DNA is TGTGCCAGTAGTACCGTGGACAGGGCCCAACGGCGGACTGAAGCTTTCTTT. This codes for CASSTVDRAQRRTEAFF.

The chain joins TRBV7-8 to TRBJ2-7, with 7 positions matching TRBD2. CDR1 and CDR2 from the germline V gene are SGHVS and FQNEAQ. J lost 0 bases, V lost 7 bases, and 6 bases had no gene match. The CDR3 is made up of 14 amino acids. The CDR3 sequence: CASNHGGFSYEQYF. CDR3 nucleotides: TGTGCCAGCAACCACGGGGGGTTCTCCTACGAGCAGTACTTC.

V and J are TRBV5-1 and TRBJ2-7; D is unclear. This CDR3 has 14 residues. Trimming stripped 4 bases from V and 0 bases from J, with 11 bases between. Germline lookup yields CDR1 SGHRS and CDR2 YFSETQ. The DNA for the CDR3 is TGCGCCAGCAGCCCGGATGGGGACTCCTACGAGCAGTACTTC. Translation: CASSPDGDSYEQYF.

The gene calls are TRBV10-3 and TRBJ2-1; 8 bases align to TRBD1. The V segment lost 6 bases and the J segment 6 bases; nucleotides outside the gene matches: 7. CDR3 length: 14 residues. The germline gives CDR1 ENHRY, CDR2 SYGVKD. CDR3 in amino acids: CAIRVGQGVNEQFF. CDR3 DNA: TGTGCCATCAGGGTCGGACAGGGAGTCAATGAGCAGTTCTTC.

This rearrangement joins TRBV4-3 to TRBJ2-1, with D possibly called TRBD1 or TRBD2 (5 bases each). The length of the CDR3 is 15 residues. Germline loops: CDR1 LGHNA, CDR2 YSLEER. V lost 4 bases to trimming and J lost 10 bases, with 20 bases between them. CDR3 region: CASSPRDGDYGEQFF. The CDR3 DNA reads TGCGCCAGCAGCCCCCGGGACGGAGACTACGGGGAGCAGTTCTTC.

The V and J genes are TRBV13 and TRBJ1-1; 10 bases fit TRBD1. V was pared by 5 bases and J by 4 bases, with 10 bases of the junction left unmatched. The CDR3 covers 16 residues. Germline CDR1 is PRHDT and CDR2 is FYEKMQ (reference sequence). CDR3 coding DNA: TGTGCCAGCAGCCCCGGGGACAGGGGCGCAAGCACTGAAGCTTTCTTT. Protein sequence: CASSPGDRGASTEAFF.

CDR3 loop: CASSVAGTDNEKLFF. CDR3 coding DNA: TGTGCCAGCAGCGTAGCCGGGACAGATAATGAAAAACTGTTTTTT. This chain links TRBV9 with TRBJ1-4, with 7 bases matching TRBD1. The germline V gene has CDR1 SGDLS and CDR2 YYNGEE. CDR3 length equals 15 residues. The J segment lost 4 bases and the V segment lost 0 bases, leaving 3 bases of the junction unmatched. Based on the CDR3 plus reference TRBV9 and TRBJ1-4, the full variable domain is DSGVTQTPKHLITATGQRVTLRCSPRSGDLSVYWYQQSLDQGLQFLIQYYNGEERAKGNILERFSAQQFPDLHSELNLSSLELGDSALYFCASSVAGTDNEKLFFGSGTQLSVL.

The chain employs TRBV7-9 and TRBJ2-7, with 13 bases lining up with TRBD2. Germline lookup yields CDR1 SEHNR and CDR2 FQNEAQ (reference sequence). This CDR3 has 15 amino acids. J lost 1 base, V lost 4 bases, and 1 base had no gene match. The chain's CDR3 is CASSSGLAGSYEQYF. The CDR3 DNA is TGTGCCAGCAGCTCGGGACTAGCGGGGTCCTACGAGCAGTACTTC.

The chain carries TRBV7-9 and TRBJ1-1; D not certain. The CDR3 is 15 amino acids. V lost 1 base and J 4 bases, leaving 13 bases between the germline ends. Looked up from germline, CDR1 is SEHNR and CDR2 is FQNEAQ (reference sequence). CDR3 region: CASSLVGFEVTEAFF. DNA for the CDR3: TGTGCCAGCAGCTTAGTAGGGTTCGAAGTCACTGAAGCTTTCTTT.

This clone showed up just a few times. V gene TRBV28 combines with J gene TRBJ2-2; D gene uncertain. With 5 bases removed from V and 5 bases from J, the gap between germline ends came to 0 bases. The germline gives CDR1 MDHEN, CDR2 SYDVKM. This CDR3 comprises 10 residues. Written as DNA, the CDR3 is TGTGCCAGCAGTACCGGGGAGCTGTTTTTT. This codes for CASSTGELFF.

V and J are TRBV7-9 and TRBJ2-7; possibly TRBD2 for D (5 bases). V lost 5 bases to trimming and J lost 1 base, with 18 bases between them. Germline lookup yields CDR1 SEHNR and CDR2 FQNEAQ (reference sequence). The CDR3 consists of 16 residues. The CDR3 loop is CASSPSVGANSYEQYF. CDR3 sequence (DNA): TGTGCCAGCAGCCCAAGCGTGGGAGCGAATTCCTACGAGCAGTACTTC.

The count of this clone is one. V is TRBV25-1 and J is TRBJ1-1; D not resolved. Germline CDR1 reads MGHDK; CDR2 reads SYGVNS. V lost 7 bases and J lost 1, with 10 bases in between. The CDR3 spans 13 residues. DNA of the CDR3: TGTGCCAGCACTAAGTCGCGGAACACTGAAGCTTTCTTT. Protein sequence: CASTKSRNTEAFF.

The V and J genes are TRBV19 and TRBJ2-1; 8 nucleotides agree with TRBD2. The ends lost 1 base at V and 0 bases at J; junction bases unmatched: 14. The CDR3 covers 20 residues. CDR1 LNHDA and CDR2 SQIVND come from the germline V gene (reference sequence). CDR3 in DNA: TGTGCCAGTAGTATAGGGCAAATAGCGGGATCGACAAGCTCCTACAATGAGCAGTTCTTC. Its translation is CASSIGQIAGSTSSYNEQFF.

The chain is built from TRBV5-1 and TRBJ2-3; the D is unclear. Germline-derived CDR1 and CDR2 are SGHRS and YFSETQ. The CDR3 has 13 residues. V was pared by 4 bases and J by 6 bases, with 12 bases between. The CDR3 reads CASSLFSSDTQYF. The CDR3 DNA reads TGCGCCAGCAGCCTGTTTAGCTCGGATACGCAGTATTTT.

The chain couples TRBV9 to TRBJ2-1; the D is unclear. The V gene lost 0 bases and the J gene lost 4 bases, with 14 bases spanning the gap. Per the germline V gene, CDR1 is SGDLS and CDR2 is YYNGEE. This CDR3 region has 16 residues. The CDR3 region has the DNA TGTGCCAGCAGCGTAGTCCTTGCCCCCCGGTACAATGAGCAGTTCTTC. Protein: CASSVVLAPRYNEQFF.

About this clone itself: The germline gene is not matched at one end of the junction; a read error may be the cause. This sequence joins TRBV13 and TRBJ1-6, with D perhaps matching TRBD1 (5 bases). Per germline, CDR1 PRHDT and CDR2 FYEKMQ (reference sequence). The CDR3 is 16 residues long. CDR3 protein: CASSFRQSSHNSPLHF. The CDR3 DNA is TGTGCCAGCAGCTTCCGACAGAGCTCCCATAATTCACCCCTCCACTTT.

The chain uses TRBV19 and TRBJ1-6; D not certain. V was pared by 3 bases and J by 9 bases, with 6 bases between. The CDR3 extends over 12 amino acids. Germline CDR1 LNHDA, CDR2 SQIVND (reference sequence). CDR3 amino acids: CASSIFSSPLHF. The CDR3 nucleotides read TGTGCCAGTAGTATCTTCAGTTCACCCCTCCACTTT.

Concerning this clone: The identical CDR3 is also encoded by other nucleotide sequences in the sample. The CDR3 DNA reads as TGTGCCAGCAGTGGGGATTCCTACGAGCAGTACTTC. Translating gives CASSGDSYEQYF. This chain links TRBV27 with TRBJ2-7; the D is unclear. The V and J ends lost 5 bases and 1 base respectively, with 6 bases between them. The CDR3 totals 12 residues. The germline CDR1 and CDR2 sequences are MNHEY and SMNVEV (reference sequence).

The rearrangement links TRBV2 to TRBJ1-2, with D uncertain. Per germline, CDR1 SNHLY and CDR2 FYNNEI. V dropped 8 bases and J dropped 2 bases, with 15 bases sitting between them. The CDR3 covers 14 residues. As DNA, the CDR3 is TGTGCCAGCTTTTCAGGATCCCAAAACTATGGCTACACCTTC. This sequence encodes CASFSGSQNYGYTF.

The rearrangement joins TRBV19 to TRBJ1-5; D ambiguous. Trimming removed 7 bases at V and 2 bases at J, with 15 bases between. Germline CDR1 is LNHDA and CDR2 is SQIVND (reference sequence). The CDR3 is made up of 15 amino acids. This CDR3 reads CASTSTLLGNQPQHF. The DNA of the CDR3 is TGTGCCAGTACCTCGACCCTATTGGGCAATCAGCCCCAGCATTTT. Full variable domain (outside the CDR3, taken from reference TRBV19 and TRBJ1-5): DGGITQSPKYLFRKEGQNVTLSCEQNLNHDAMYWYRQDPGQGLRLIYYSQIVNDFQKGDIAEGYSVSREKKESFPLTVTSAQKNPTAFYLCASTSTLLGNQPQHFGDGTRLSIL.

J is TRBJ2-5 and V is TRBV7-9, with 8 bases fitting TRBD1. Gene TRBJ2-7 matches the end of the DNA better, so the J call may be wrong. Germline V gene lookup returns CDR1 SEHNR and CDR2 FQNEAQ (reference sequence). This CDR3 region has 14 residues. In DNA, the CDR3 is TGTGCCAGCAGCGCCCCGACAGGGGCCCACGAGCAGTACTTC. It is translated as CASSAPTGAHEQYF.

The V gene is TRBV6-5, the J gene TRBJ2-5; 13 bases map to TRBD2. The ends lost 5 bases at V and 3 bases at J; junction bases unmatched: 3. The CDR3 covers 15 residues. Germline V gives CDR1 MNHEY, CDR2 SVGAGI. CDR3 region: CASSRLAGGKETQYF. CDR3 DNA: TGTGCCAGCAGTCGACTAGCGGGGGGAAAAGAGACCCAGTACTTC.

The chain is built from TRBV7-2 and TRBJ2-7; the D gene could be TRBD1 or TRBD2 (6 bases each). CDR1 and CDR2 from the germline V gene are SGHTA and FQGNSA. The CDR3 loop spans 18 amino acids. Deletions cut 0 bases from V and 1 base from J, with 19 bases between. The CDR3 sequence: CASSLAGGTGFVSYEQYF. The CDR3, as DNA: TGTGCCAGCAGCTTAGCGGGGGGCACAGGGTTCGTATCCTACGAGCAGTACTTC.

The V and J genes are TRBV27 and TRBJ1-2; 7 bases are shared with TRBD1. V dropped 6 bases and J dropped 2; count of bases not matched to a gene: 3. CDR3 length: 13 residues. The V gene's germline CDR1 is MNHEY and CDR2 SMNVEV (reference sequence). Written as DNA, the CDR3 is TGTGCCAGCAGAGAACAGGGGAACTATGGCTACACCTTC. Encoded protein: CASREQGNYGYTF.

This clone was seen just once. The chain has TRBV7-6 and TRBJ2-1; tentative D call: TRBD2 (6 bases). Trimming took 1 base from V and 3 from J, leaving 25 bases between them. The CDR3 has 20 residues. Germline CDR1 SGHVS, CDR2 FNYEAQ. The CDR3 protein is CASSLDAPVGTAMHYNEQFF. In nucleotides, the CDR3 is TGTGCCAGCAGCTTAGACGCCCCCGTGGGGACTGCCATGCACTACAATGAGCAGTTCTTC. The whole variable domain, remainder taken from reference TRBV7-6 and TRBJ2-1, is GAGVSQSPRYKVTKRGQDVALRCDPISGHVSLYWYRQALGQGPEFLTYFNYEAQQDKSGLPNDRFSAERPEGSISTLTIQRTEQRDSAMYRCASSLDAPVGTAMHYNEQFFGPGTRLTVL.

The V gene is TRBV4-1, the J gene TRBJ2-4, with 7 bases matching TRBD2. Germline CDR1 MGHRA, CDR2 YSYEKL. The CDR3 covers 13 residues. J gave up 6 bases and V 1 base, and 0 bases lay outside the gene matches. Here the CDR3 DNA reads TGCGCCAGCAGCCAAGGACTAGCAAACATTCAGTACTTC. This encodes CASSQGLANIQYF.